The 8 T cell receptor beta chains below come from one sample, sequenced in a study of cytotoxic CD8 clonotypes in ibrutinib-treated CLL. TCRdb keeps only in-frame clones here, not all; method: immunoSEQ multiplex PCR. The repertoire holds 110,000 to 150,000 clones, with 76% as singletons. This material consisted of PBMCs, taken after 24 months of ibrutinib treatment. The source of these receptors is a human donor with chronic lymphocytic leukemia.

The chain carries TRBV6-6 and TRBJ1-4, with TRBD1 identical over 7 bases. The CDR3 has 13 amino acids. Unmatched junction bases numbered 10, after V lost 5 bases and J lost 13 bases. From germline, CDR1 is MNHNY and CDR2 SVGAGI (reference sequence). CDR3 sequence: CASSTGASGGLFF. In DNA form, the CDR3 reads TGTGCCAGCAGTACAGGGGCCTCCGGGGGACTGTTTTTT.

The chain has TRBV7-2 and TRBJ2-4, with a tentative D call TRBD2 (7 bases). The germline V gene encodes CDR1 SGHTA and CDR2 FQGNSA. The CDR3 length is 13 residues. The V gene lost 3 bases and the J gene lost 9 bases, with 12 bases spanning the gap. The CDR3 DNA reads TGTGCCAGCAGCTTCGGGGGAGGGGGCATTCAGTACTTC. Translated, it gives CASSFGGGGIQYF.

Concerning this clone: Additional DNA sequences in this sample encode the identical CDR3. The chain is built from TRBV30 and TRBJ2-5; TRBD1 or TRBD2 may be the D gene (6 bases each). The CDR3 contains 13 residues. The germline gives CDR1 GTSNPN, CDR2 SVGIG (reference sequence). Between the trimmed V and J ends, which lost 0 bases and 2 bases, there was a span of 7 bases. This CDR3 reads CAWSVGGQETQYF. The DNA of the CDR3 is TGTGCCTGGAGTGTAGGGGGGCAAGAGACCCAGTACTTC.

This chain uses TRBV10-3 with TRBJ2-5, with 10 positions matching TRBD1. The V and J ends lost 10 bases and 2 bases, in that order; junction bases with no gene match: 4. Looked up from germline, CDR1 is ENHRY and CDR2 is SYGVKD. The CDR3 has 13 amino acids. The CDR3 bases are TGTGCCAACTCGGACAGGGGGCAAGAGACCCAGTACTTC. It translates to CANSDRGQETQYF.

The CDR3 DNA sequence: TGTGCCAGCAGTGACGATGGGCAGGACCGAATAGGCTACACCTTC. Translated, it gives CASSDDGQDRIGYTF. The V gene is TRBV6-4, the J gene TRBJ1-2; no reliable D call. The CDR3 has 15 amino acids. Looked up from germline, CDR1 is MRHNA and CDR2 is SNTAGT. Trimming removed 2 bases from V and 8 bases from J, with 18 bases in between.

This sequence joins TRBV7-9 and TRBJ2-5; TRBD2 is a possible D gene (5 bases). Deletions cut 2 bases from V and 13 bases from J, with 17 bases between. This CDR3 has 13 amino acids. CDR1 SEHNR and CDR2 FQNEAQ come from the germline V gene (reference sequence). CDR3 amino acids: CASSLSFEGSGYF. The CDR3 DNA reads TGTGCCAGCAGCTTAAGTTTTGAGGGATCTGGGTACTTC.

The rearrangement uses TRBV5-8 and TRBJ2-2; D perhaps matches TRBD2 (5 bases). From germline, CDR1 is SGHTS and CDR2 YDEGEE. The CDR3 extends over 16 amino acids. V lost 5 bases and J 0 bases, leaving 14 bases between the germline ends. CDR3 nucleotides: TGTGCCAGCAGACCGCAGTGGGGAGCGAACACCGGGGAGCTGTTTTTT. Encoded protein: CASRPQWGANTGELFF.

The chain couples TRBV29-1 to TRBJ2-1; 11 bases are a match to TRBD2. The CDR3 length is 16 residues. Germline CDR1 is SQVTM and CDR2 is ANQGSEA. The V and J ends lost 5 bases and 5 bases, in that order; junction bases with no gene match: 11. The DNA of the CDR3 is TGCAGCGTTTCCCCCCCCCTAGCGGGGGGCGACAATGAGCAGTTCTTC. Translated, it gives CSVSPPLAGGDNEQFF.